The entry that follows covers one T cell receptor (beta chain) sequence. Antigen unknown. At one of its ends the junction is not consistent with the germline gene, which may arise from a read error. TCRdb passed the reads through MiXCR, listing each CDR3 protein once. The sample shows approximately 590,000 distinct CDR3 sequences, over 35% of them seen only once. The data were obtained in a study of T cell repertoires in cytomegalovirus infection. Overall study context: Alongside well-studied HLA-B-restricted CMV epitopes, recently identified HLA-C-restricted CMV epitopes were also used.

Overall study findings and caveats: Individuals carrying CMV plus the relevant HLA were identified by cumulative frequency of public TCR beta families. HLA-C-restricted CMV clonotypes gave the most frequent clonotype in two of eight donors.

The CDR3 length is 14 residues. Germline V gene lookup returns CDR1 LNHNV and CDR2 YYDKDF (reference sequence). This specimen was cultured PBMCs, taken from culture after CMV antigen stimulation. The chain has TRBV15 and TRBJ2-1, with TRBD2 identical over 7 bases. The receptor was derived from a human donor in good health (CMV status not recorded). Some clones in this sample may be carry-over from other donors' samples. The CDR3 region has the DNA TGTGCCACCAGCATCTCCCAGTACGGGGGGATCCCCAACTTC. It translates to CATSISQYGGIPNF. Full variable domain (rest looked up from reference TRBV15 and TRBJ2-1): DAMVIQNPRYQVTQFGKPVTLSCSQTLNHNVMYWYQQKSSQAPKLLFHYYDKDFNNEADTPDNFQSRRPNTSFCFLDIRSPGLGDTAMYLCATSISQYGGIPNFGPGTRLTVL.